Given below is one T cell receptor beta chain in context. The data were taken from a study of shared clonotypes between healthy human individuals. Study in general: Each donor's CD4 naive and CD4 memory cells filled three plates apiece, CD8 naive two, and CD8 memory one.

From germline, CDR1 is WSHSY and CDR2 SAAADI. The CDR3 totals 13 residues. The V and J ends lost 4 bases and 4 bases respectively, with 11 bases between them. Each donor was a Caucasian adult residing in Nashville, Tennessee. Produced via immunoSEQ multiplex PCR; TCRdb's table is partial and in-frame only. The table lists about 2 million clones, 95% of them singletons. The TCR originated in a man aged 18 to 30 in good health. This chain connects TRBV10-2 to TRBJ2-7; tentatively, D is TRBD2 (5 bases). Source material: naive CD4+ T cells sorted from blood. Subset meaning: CD45RA+ positively selected. The CDR3 is CASSVYLAYEQYF. CDR3 bases: TGCGCCAGCAGTGTATATCTAGCATACGAGCAGTACTTC.